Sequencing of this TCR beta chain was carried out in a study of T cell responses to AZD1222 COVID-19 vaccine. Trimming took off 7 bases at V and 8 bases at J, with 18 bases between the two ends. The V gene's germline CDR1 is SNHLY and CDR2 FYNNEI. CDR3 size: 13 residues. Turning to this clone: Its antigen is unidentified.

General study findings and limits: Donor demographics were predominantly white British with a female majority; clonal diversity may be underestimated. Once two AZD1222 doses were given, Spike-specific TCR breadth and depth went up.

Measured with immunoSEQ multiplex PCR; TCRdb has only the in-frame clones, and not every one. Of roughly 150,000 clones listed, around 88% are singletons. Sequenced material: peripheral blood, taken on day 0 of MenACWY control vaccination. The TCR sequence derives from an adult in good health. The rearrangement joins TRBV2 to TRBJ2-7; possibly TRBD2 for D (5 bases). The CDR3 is CASILPGLIKQYF. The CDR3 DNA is TGTGCCAGCATCCTCCCGGGATTGATCAAGCAGTACTTC.